Given below is one T cell receptor beta chain in context. Its antigen is undetermined. 5'RACE template switching generated TCR cDNA, adding a universal primer site and UMIs. One entry per CDR3 protein, called by TCRdb with MiXCR from the 5' RACE reads. The sample carries hundreds of thousands of distinct CDR3 sequences, about 13% recorded once. The sample originates from a study of T cells after yellow fever vaccination. Regarding the study as a whole: Booster samples showed a return of most primary-vaccination clones (roughly 96% CD4, 80% to 90% CD8). On re-exposure, the response was weaker but peaked faster, at day 5 versus 15. Repertoires sorted by FACS could include abundant clonotypes that are contaminants from the bulk population.

Trimming took 5 bases from V and 2 from J, leaving 8 bases between them. The CDR3 extends over 13 amino acids. CDR1 and CDR2 from the germline V gene are KGHSH and LQKENI. Specimen: PBMCs, collected on the day of the yellow fever booster vaccination. This chain joins TRBV18 and TRBJ2-3; D uncertain. This TCR derives from a man under 40 who received the YFV17D yellow fever vaccine. The CDR3 sequence is CASSSLNTDTQYF. CDR3 DNA: TGTGCCAGCTCATCTTTGAACACAGATACGCAGTATTTT. Looking up the rest from reference TRBV18 and TRBJ2-3 gives the full variable domain: NAGVMQNPRHLVRRRGQEARLRCSPMKGHSHVYWYRQLPEEGLKFMVYLQKENIIDESGMPKERFSAEFPKEGPSILRIQQVVRGDSAAYFCASSSLNTDTQYFGPGTRLTVL.